This TCR beta chain was identified during a study of blood T cell repertoires in COVID-19. V was clipped by 3 bases and J by 3 bases; unmatched bases: 14. Germline V gives CDR1 KGHSH, CDR2 LQKENI. The CDR3 length is 18 residues. In the original processing: Estimation of nucleated cell counts relied on the amplification of reference gene primers. Clones were read by immunoSEQ multiplex PCR, and TCRdb kept only the in-frame ones, dropping some. For V, J and clone size, that table is used; D and trimming come from the DNA. The sample holds 250,000 to 400,000 clones; 90% are singletons and the top ten take less than 3.5%. Seattle researchers signed up patients amid active infection and tracked them longitudinally.

The chain carries TRBV18 and TRBJ1-2; 9 bases map to TRBD1. The source of this sequence is a woman aged 25 to 39 with COVID-19, enrolled during active disease. Sequencing input: peripheral blood. CDR3 sequence: CASSPPGTGLSGDYGYTF. DNA of the CDR3: TGTGCCAGCTCACCCCCCGGGACAGGGCTTTCAGGGGACTATGGCTACACCTTC.